These 24 T cell receptor beta chains originate from one sample sequenced in a study of T-cell reconstitution after alpha-beta-depleted transplantation in children. Library preparation (for TCRbeta) was performed with unique molecular identifiers. TCRdb re-called the PCR reads through MiXCR, storing one row per CDR3 protein. The sample contains over 150,000 distinct CDR3 sequences, approximately 15% of which appear only once. Here the sequenced sample was PBMCs from the stem cell graft donor, taken from the stem cell graft. Receptor source: a human donor who donated a stem cell graft to a child with acute lymphoblastic leukemia.

This clonotype was detected ten times or more. The chain uses TRBV5-1 and TRBJ2-7; the D gene is possibly TRBD1 (5 bases). The CDR3 has 14 residues. V gave up 4 bases and J gave up 3 bases, with 14 bases separating them. Germline lookup yields CDR1 SGHRS and CDR2 YFSETQ. DNA of the CDR3: TGCGCCAGCAGCGCCGACAGTACGTTCTACGAGCAGTACTTC. It encodes CASSADSTFYEQYF.

This clonotype was detected ten times or more. The chain uses TRBV5-4 and TRBJ1-3; D ambiguous. This CDR3 is built from 19 residues. From germline, CDR1 is SGHNT and CDR2 YYREEE (reference sequence). V dropped 1 base and J dropped 2 bases, with 22 bases sitting between them. This chain's CDR3 is CASSLHAGSGRTPGNTIYF. CDR3 in DNA: TGTGCCAGCAGCTTGCACGCAGGCAGCGGACGCACCCCTGGAAACACCATATATTTT. Full variable domain (outside the CDR3, taken from reference TRBV5-4 and TRBJ1-3): ETGVTQSPTHLIKTRGQQVTLRCSSQSGHNTVSWYQQALGQGPQFIFQYYREEENGRGNFPPRFSGLQFPNYSSELNVNALELDDSALYLCASSLHAGSGRTPGNTIYFGEGSWLTVV.

As regards this clonotype: With a much larger clone just one base away, this may be a read error. The chain links TRBV6-1 to TRBJ1-1; no clear D. CDR1 MNHNS and CDR2 SASEGT come from the germline V gene. The CDR3 covers 14 residues. In nucleotides, the CDR3 is TGTGGCAGCAGTCCCGGAGGACGTTACACTGAAGCTTTCTTT. Translated: CGSSPGGRYTEAFF.

This clonotype was seen at least ten times. The chain recombines TRBV6-2 or TRBV6-3 with TRBJ2-2; 11 nucleotides match TRBD1. Per the germline V gene, CDR1 is MNHEY and CDR2 is SVGEGT. This CDR3 contains 17 residues. J lost 1 base, V lost 2 bases, and 3 bases had no gene match. CDR3 sequence reads: CASSYRTGGVNTGELFF. The CDR3 DNA sequence: TGTGCCAGCAGTTACAGGACAGGGGGCGTGAACACCGGGGAGCTGTTTTTT.

This clonotype appeared many times. The CDR3 DNA reads as TGTGCCAGCACTCCGGGGGTCTCCTACGAGCAGTACTTC. Translated, it gives CASTPGVSYEQYF. This rearrangement joins TRBV28 to TRBJ2-7; D may be TRBD2 (6 bases). The CDR3 spans 13 residues. V lost 7 bases, J lost 0 bases, and 10 bases lay in between. Looked up from germline, CDR1 is MDHEN and CDR2 is SYDVKM.

This clonotype has ten or more counts. The chain has TRBV27 and TRBJ1-1, with D possibly TRBD1 on 5 matching bases. This CDR3 contains 13 residues. Trimming removed 7 bases at V and 1 base at J, with 10 bases between. Germline assignment: CDR1 MNHEY and CDR2 SMNVEV (reference sequence). CDR3 in amino acids: CASKDQGNTEAFF. CDR3 coding DNA: TGTGCCAGCAAGGATCAGGGGAACACTGAAGCTTTCTTT.

This clonotype was detected ten times or more. The chain combines TRBV6-5 with TRBJ2-5, with D possibly being TRBD1 or TRBD2 (6 bases each). The CDR3 loop spans 17 amino acids. Germline loops: CDR1 MNHEY, CDR2 SVGAGI. The V end lost 2 bases, the J end lost 1 base, and 17 bases lay between the germline ends. This chain's CDR3 is CASSYPPGRGGQETQYF. CDR3 DNA: TGTGCCAGCAGTTACCCACCCGGGAGAGGGGGCCAAGAGACCCAGTACTTC.

This clonotype was recorded many times. The chain is built from TRBV6-5 and TRBJ2-3, with 8 bases fitting TRBD1. Unmatched junction bases numbered 6, after V lost 2 bases and J lost 5 bases. This CDR3 is built from 15 residues. Germline V gives CDR1 MNHEY, CDR2 SVGAGI. CDR3 nucleotide sequence: TGTGCCAGCAGTTACCACCGGACAGGGAAAGATACGCAGTATTTT. This gives the protein CASSYHRTGKDTQYF.

A note on this clonotype: A read error may be the cause here, since a much bigger clone is one base away. This chain links TRBV12-3 or TRBV12-4 with TRBJ1-2; D is undetermined. This CDR3 comprises 14 residues. V shed 6 bases and J shed 2 bases, with 13 bases lying between them. Written as DNA, the CDR3 is TGTGCCAGCAGAGCCCACCGGACGAACTATGGCTACACCTTC. The encoded protein is CASRAHRTNYGYTF.

This clonotype was observed many times. The rearrangement links TRBV20-1 to TRBJ2-1; D may be TRBD1 (6 bases). Germline CDR1 DFQATT, CDR2 SNEGSKA (reference sequence). Between the trimmed V and J ends, which lost 6 bases and 0 bases, there was a span of 9 bases. CDR3 length: 13 residues. The DNA for the CDR3 is TGCAGTGCCGCCAGGGGCTCCTACAATGAGCAGTTCTTC. It is translated as CSAARGSYNEQFF.

The chain carries TRBV20-1 and TRBJ2-3, with 8 bases matching TRBD2. From germline, CDR1 is DFQATT and CDR2 SNEGSKA (reference sequence). The CDR3 spans 15 residues. V was clipped by 6 bases and J by 3 bases; unmatched bases: 11. DNA of the CDR3: TGCAGTGCCCATCGGGGGGGCTTTGGGACAGATACGCAGTATTTT. This encodes CSAHRGGFGTDTQYF.

V and J are TRBV29-1 and TRBJ2-6, with a weak D call TRBD1 (6 bases). The V gene's germline CDR1 is SQVTM and CDR2 ANQGSEA. The V end lost 6 bases, the J end lost 3 bases, and 18 bases lay between the germline ends. The CDR3 has 16 residues. CDR3 nucleotides: TGCAGCGTGCACACCACAGGGTATCTTGGGGCCAACGTCCTGACTTTC. Translating it yields CSVHTTGYLGANVLTF.

This clonotype was observed many times. The rearrangement uses TRBV7-8 and TRBJ1-1; D call uncertain. Germline CDR1 reads SGHVS; CDR2 reads FQNEAQ. With 3 bases removed from V and 1 base from J, the gap between germline ends came to 9 bases. This CDR3 comprises 14 residues. The CDR3 DNA reads as TGTGCCAGCAGCTTGCGGGCTTCGAACACTGAAGCTTTCTTT. It encodes CASSLRASNTEAFF.

The sample holds many counts of this clonotype. This sequence joins TRBV25-1 and TRBJ2-2, with 9 bases identical to TRBD2. The CDR3 has 12 residues. Germline lookup yields CDR1 MGHDK and CDR2 SYGVNS. CDR3 loop: CGAGGLTGELFF. DNA of the CDR3: TGTGGCGCGGGAGGGTTGACCGGGGAGCTGTTTTTT.

The chain employs TRBV6-5 and TRBJ1-2, with TRBD1 matching over 8 bases. Trimming cost V 4 bases and J 5 bases; bases outside gene matches: 6. The CDR3 length is 14 residues. CDR1 is MNHEY and CDR2 is SVGAGI in the germline V gene. The CDR3 region has the DNA TGTGCCAGCAGTTTTACAGGGGGGAGGTATGGCTACACCTTC. Its translation: CASSFTGGRYGYTF.

The chain is built from TRBV4-1 and TRBJ1-5, with D unresolved. CDR1 is MGHRA, CDR2 YSYEKL, per germline. This CDR3 region has 16 residues. With 1 base removed from V and 0 bases from J, the gap between germline ends came to 10 bases. The CDR3: CASSQGNSLSNQPQHF. CDR3 nucleotides: TGCGCCAGCAGCCAAGGGAACAGCCTTAGCAATCAGCCCCAGCATTTT.

This clonotype has more than one count but fewer than ten. The V call is TRBV11-3, the J call TRBJ2-1; D gene ambiguous. The germline CDR1 and CDR2 sequences are SGHNT and YENEEA. This CDR3 is built from 13 residues. Trimming stripped 1 base from V and 8 bases from J, with 9 bases between. This CDR3 reads CASSLGVPYEQFF. The CDR3 nucleotides read TGTGCCAGCAGCTTAGGGGTCCCTTATGAGCAGTTCTTC.

This clonotype appeared many times. The V gene is TRBV20-1, the J gene TRBJ2-7, with 10 bases matching TRBD2. The V gene's germline CDR1 is DFQATT and CDR2 SNEGSKA (reference sequence). CDR3 length equals 13 residues. V lost 5 bases and J lost 3; bases outside the gene matches: 4. This CDR3 is CSAPGTSDYEQYF. DNA of the CDR3: TGCAGTGCTCCCGGGACTAGCGACTACGAGCAGTACTTC.

This clonotype has at least ten counts. This chain joins TRBV5-1 and TRBJ1-1; D is undetermined. The CDR3 is made up of 14 amino acids. Germline V lookup: CDR1 SGHRS, CDR2 YFSETQ. V shed 5 bases and J shed 0 bases, with 11 bases lying between them. The CDR3 DNA sequence: TGCGCCAGCAGTCGGACGGTCATGAACACTGAAGCTTTCTTT. This codes for CASSRTVMNTEAFF.

This clonotype was counted ten times or more. The chain employs TRBV7-2 and TRBJ2-5; a possible D gene is TRBD1 (5 bases). V was pared by 2 bases and J by 2 bases, with 9 bases between. Germline V gives CDR1 SGHTA, CDR2 FQGNSA. The CDR3 runs to 14 residues. The CDR3 here is CASSLSGQQETQYF. DNA for the CDR3: TGTGCCAGCAGCTTATCAGGGCAGCAAGAGACCCAGTACTTC.

This clonotype was seen ten or more times. The V call is TRBV3-1, the J call TRBJ1-5, with TRBD1 as a possible D gene (6 bases). In germline, CDR1 is LGHDT, CDR2 YNNKEL (reference sequence). V was clipped by 2 bases and J by 3 bases, with 17 bases between them. This CDR3 region has 17 residues. CDR3: CASSQTVDRTSNQPQHF. DNA of the CDR3: TGTGCCAGCAGCCAAACGGTTGACAGGACCTCCAATCAGCCCCAGCATTTT.

The genes are TRBV6-1 and TRBJ2-4; D is possibly TRBD2 (6 bases). Germline CDR1 reads MNHNS; CDR2 reads SASEGT. The V end lost 5 bases, the J end lost 0 bases, and 17 bases lay between the germline ends. The CDR3 runs 17 residues. CDR3 bases: TGTGCCAGCAGTCTCGGGAGAGAGGGCCTAGCCAAAAACATTCAGTACTTC. Protein product: CASSLGREGLAKNIQYF.

The sample holds many counts of this clonotype. The V call is TRBV28, the J call TRBJ2-2; 10 bases are a match to TRBD2. CDR1 and CDR2 (germline): MDHEN, SYDVKM. Trimming took 1 base from V and 2 from J; bases not matched to a gene: 4. CDR3 length: 17 residues. The CDR3 loop is CASSLLSSGGNTGELFF. The CDR3, as DNA: TGTGCCAGCAGTTTATTATCTAGCGGGGGAAACACCGGGGAGCTGTTTTTT. The variable domain in full, completed from reference TRBV28 and TRBJ2-2, reads DVKVTQSSRYLVKRTGEKVFLECVQDMDHENMFWYRQDPGLGLRLIYFSYDVKMKEKGDIPEGYSVSREKKERFSLILESASTNQTSMYLCASSLLSSGGNTGELFFGEGSRLTVL.

In this sample, this clonotype turned up a few times. V and J are TRBV13 and TRBJ2-7; the D gene is possibly TRBD1 (5 bases). The germline V gene has CDR1 PRHDT and CDR2 FYEKMQ (reference sequence). Trimming left V 2 bases short and J 2 bases short, with 13 bases between. The CDR3 is 15 amino acids. The CDR3 bases are TGTGCCAGCAGCTTAAGGGGCAGGGTTGCCTACGAGCAGTACTTC. It specifies CASSLRGRVAYEQYF.